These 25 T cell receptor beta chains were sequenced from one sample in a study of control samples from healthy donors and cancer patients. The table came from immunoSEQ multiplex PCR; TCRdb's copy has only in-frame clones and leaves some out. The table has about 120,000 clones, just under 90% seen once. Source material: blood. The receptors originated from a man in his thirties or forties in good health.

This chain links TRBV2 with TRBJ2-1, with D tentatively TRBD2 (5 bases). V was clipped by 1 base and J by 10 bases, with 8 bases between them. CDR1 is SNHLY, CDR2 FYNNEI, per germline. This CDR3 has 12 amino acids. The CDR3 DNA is TGTGCCAGCAGTGAAGTCCAGCGGGAGCAGTTCTTC. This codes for CASSEVQREQFF. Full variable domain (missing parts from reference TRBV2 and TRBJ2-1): EPEVTQTPSHQVTQMGQEVILRCVPISNHLYFYWYRQILGQKVEFLVSFYNNEISEKSEIFDDQFSVERPDGSNFTLKIRSTKLEDSAMYFCASSEVQREQFFGPGTRLTVL.

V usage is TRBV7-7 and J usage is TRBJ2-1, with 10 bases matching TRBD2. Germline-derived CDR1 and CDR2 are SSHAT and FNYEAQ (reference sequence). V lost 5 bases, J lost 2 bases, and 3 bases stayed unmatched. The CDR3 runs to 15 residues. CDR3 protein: CASSRTSGPYNEQFF. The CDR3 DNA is TGTGCCAGCAGCCGGACTAGCGGTCCCTACAATGAGCAGTTCTTC.

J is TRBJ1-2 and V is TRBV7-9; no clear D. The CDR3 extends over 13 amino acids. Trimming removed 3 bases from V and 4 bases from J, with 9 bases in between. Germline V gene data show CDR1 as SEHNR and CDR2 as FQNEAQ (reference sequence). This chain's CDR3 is CASSFAQFYGYTF. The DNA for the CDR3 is TGTGCCAGCAGCTTTGCACAGTTCTATGGCTACACCTTC.

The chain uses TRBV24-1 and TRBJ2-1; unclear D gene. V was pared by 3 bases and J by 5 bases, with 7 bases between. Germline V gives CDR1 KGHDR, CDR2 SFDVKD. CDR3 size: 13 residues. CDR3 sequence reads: CATSDGRNNEQFF. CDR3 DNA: TGTGCCACCAGTGATGGCAGAAACAATGAGCAGTTCTTC.

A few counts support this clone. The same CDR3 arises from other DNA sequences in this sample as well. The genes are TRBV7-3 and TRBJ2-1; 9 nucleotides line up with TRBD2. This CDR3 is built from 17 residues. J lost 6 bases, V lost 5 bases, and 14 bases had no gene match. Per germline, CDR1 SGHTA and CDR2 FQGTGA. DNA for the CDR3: TGTGCCAGCAGCCCCACGGGTGGCGGGGGGGCGGGCAATGAGCAGTTCTTC. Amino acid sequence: CASSPTGGGGAGNEQFF.

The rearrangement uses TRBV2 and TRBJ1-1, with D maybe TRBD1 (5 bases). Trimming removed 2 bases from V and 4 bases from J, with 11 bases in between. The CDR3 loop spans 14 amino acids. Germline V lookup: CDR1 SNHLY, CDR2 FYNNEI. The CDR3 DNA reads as TGTGCCAGCAGTGAACGTCACGGGGCCACTGAAGCTTTCTTT. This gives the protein CASSERHGATEAFF.

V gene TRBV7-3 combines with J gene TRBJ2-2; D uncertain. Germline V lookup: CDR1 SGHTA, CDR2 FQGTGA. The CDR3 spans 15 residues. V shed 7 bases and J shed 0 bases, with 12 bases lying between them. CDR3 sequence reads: CASTLGNPNTGELFF. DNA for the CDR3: TGTGCCAGCACCTTGGGGAACCCGAACACCGGGGAGCTGTTTTTT.

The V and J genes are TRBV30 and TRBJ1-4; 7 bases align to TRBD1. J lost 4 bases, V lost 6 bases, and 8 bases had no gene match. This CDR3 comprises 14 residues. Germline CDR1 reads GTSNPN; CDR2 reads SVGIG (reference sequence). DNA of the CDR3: TGTGCCTGCACCGGGACAGCGATTAATGAAAAACTGTTTTTT. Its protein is CACTGTAINEKLFF.

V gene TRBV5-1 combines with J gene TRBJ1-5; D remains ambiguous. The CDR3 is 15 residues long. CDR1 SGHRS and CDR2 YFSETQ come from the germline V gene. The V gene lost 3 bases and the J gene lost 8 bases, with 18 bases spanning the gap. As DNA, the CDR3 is TGCGCCAGCAGCTCGGGATGGACGGTTAATGAGCCCCAGCATTTT. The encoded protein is CASSSGWTVNEPQHF.

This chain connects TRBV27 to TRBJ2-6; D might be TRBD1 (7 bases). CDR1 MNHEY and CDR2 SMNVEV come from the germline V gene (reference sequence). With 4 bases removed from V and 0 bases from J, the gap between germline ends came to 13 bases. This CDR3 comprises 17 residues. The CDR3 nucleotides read TGTGCCAGCAGTTCTCAGGGGGGCCTCTCTGGGGCCAACGTCCTGACTTTC. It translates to CASSSQGGLSGANVLTF.

The CDR3 reads CASRTGTGTFYGYTF. Written as DNA, the CDR3 is TGTGCCAGCAGAACAGGGACAGGGACCTTCTATGGCTACACCTTC. The chain has TRBV11-2 and TRBJ1-2; 9 bases are shared with TRBD1. This CDR3 is built from 15 residues. Trimming took 6 bases from V and 4 from J; bases not matched to a gene: 9. CDR1 is SGHAT and CDR2 is FQNNGV in the germline V gene. Together with reference TRBV11-2 and TRBJ1-2, the CDR3 gives the full variable domain: EAGVAQSPRYKIIEKRQSVAFWCNPISGHATLYWYQQILGQGPKLLIQFQNNGVVDDSQLPKDRFSAERLKGVDSTLKIQPAKLEDSAVYLCASRTGTGTFYGYTFGSGTRLTVV.

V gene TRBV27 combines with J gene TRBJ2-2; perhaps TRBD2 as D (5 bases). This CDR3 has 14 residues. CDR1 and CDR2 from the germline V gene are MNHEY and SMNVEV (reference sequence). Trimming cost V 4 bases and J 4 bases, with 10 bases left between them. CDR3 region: CASSWVGSTGELFF. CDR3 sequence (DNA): TGTGCCAGCAGTTGGGTAGGGAGCACCGGGGAGCTGTTTTTT.

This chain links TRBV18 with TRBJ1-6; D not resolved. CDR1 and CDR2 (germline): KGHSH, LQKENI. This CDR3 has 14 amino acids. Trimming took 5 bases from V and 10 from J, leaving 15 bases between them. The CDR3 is CASSSEALGSPLHF. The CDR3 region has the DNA TGTGCCAGCTCATCCGAGGCCCTGGGGTCACCCCTCCACTTT.

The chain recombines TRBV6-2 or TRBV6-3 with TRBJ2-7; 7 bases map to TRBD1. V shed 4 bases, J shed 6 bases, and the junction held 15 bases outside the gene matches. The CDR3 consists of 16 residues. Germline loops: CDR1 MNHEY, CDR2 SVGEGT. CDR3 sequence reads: CASSSKMTGMFGEQYV. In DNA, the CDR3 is TGTGCCAGCAGTTCGAAAATGACAGGGATGTTTGGCGAGCAGTACGTC.

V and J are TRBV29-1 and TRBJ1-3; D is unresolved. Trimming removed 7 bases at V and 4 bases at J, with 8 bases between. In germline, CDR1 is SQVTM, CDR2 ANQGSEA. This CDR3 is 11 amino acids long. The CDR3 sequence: CSAEQGNTIYF. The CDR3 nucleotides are TGCAGCGCAGAACAGGGAAACACCATATATTTT.

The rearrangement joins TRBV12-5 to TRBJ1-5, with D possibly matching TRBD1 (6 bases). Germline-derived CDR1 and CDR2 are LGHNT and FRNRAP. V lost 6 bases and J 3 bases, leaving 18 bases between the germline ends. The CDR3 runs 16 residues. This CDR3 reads CASGQGDRSFNQPQHF. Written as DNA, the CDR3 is TGTGCTAGTGGCCAAGGCGACAGGTCCTTCAATCAGCCCCAGCATTTT.

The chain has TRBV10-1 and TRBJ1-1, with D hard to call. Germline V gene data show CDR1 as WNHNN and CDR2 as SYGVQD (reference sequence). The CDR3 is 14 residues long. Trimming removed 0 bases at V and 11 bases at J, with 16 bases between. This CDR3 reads CASSESGSLSGAFF. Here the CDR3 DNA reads TGCGCCAGCAGTGAGTCGGGTTCCCTGTCGGGCGCTTTCTTT.

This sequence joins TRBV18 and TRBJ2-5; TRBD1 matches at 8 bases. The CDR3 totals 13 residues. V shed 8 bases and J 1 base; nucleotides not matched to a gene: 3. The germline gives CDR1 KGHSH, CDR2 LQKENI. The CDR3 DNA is TGTGCCAGCCGAGGACAGGGCCAAGAGACCCAGTACTTC. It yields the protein CASRGQGQETQYF. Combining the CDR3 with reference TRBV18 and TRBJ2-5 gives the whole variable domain NAGVMQNPRHLVRRRGQEARLRCSPMKGHSHVYWYRQLPEEGLKFMVYLQKENIIDESGMPKERFSAEFPKEGPSILRIQQVVRGDSAAYFCASRGQGQETQYFGPGTRLLVL.

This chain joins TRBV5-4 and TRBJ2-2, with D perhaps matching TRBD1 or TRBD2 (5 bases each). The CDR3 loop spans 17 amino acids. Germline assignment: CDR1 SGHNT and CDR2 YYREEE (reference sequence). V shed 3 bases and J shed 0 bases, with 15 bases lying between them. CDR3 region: CASSSPGTVPNTGELFF. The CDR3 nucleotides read TGTGCCAGCAGCTCACCCGGGACCGTTCCGAACACCGGGGAGCTGTTTTTT.

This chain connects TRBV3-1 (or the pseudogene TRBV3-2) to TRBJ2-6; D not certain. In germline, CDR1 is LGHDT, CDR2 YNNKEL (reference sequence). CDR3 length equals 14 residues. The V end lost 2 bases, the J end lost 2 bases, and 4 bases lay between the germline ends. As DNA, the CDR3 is TGTGCCAGCAGCCAACCCCCTGGGGCCAACGTCCTGACTTTC. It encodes CASSQPPGANVLTF.

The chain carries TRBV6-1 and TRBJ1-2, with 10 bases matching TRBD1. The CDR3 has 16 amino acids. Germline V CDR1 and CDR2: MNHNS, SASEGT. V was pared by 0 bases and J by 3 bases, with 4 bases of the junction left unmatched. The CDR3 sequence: CASSEAGQGGDYGYTF. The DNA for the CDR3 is TGTGCCAGCAGTGAAGCAGGACAGGGGGGCGACTATGGCTACACCTTC.

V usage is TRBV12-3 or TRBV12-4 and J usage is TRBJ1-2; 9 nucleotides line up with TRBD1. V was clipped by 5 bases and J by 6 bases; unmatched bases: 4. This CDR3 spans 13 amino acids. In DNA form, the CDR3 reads TGTGCCAGCAGTCCTACAGGGGGCAATGGCTACACCTTC. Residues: CASSPTGGNGYTF.

The CDR3 spells CASRSGTAEETQYF. CDR3 nucleotides: TGCGCCAGCAGATCTGGGACAGCCGAAGAGACCCAGTACTTC. This rearrangement joins TRBV5-1 to TRBJ2-5, with 7 bases aligning to TRBD1. Germline lookup yields CDR1 SGHRS and CDR2 YFSETQ. The ends lost 5 bases at V and 3 bases at J; junction bases unmatched: 7. This CDR3 region has 14 residues.

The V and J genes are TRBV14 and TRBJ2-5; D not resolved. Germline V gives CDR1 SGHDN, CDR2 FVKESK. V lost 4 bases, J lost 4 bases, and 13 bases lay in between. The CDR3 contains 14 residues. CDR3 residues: CASSPSGAPETQYF. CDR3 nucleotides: TGTGCCAGCAGCCCTTCAGGTGCCCCAGAGACCCAGTACTTC.

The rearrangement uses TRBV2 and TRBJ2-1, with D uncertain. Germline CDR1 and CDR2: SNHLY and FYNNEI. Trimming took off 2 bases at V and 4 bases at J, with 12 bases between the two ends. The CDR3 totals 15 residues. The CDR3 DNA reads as TGTGCCAGCAGTGAATTGGATGGACCTTACAATGAGCAGTTCTTC. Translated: CASSELDGPYNEQFF.